The 18 T cell receptor beta chains in this list originate from one sample, sequenced in a study of beta chain features in type 1 diabetes. All of the isolated RNA was reverse transcribed, so expressed TCRB transcripts were sequenced. The method was immunoSEQ multiplex PCR; TCRdb's version includes in-frame clones alone and lacks a portion of them. The table lists some 660,000 clones, roughly an eighth of them singletons. Study-level points and caveats: Significant though moderate, a shortening of TCRB CDR3s appeared in all four CD4+ subsets of Type 1 diabetes patients.

For these TCRs, the target antigens are not known. The sample consisted of naive CD4+ T cells from blood. The origin of the receptors is a man younger than 35 with type 1 diabetes.

The table lists this clone with a few counts. The chain couples TRBV15 to TRBJ2-5; TRBD1 agrees at 8 bases. CDR1 LNHNV and CDR2 YYDKDF come from the germline V gene (reference sequence). There are 15 residues in the CDR3. Trimming cost V 0 bases and J 4 bases; bases outside gene matches: 4. In DNA, the CDR3 is TGTGCCACCAGCAGAGATCCGGGACAGGCAGAGACCCAGTACTTC. It translates to CATSRDPGQAETQYF.

The V call is TRBV6-5, the J call TRBJ2-2; 11 nucleotides agree with TRBD1. This CDR3 is built from 15 residues. V gave up 2 bases and J gave up 7 bases; unmatched junction bases: 3. Germline loops: CDR1 MNHEY, CDR2 SVGAGI. This chain's CDR3 is CASSYRTGGSGELFF. CDR3 in DNA: TGTGCCAGCAGTTACCGGACAGGGGGCAGCGGGGAGCTGTTTTTT.

This clone was seen only a few times. This sequence joins TRBV2 and TRBJ2-7; 9 nucleotides agree with TRBD1. The V segment lost 8 bases and the J segment 4 bases; nucleotides outside the gene matches: 9. Germline V gene data show CDR1 as SNHLY and CDR2 as FYNNEI. This CDR3 comprises 14 residues. The CDR3, as DNA: TGTGCCAGCGTGGGGCGGGACAGGGAGTACGAGCAGTACTTC. This gives the protein CASVGRDREYEQYF.

This clone was seen a few times. The chain is built from TRBV5-6 and TRBJ1-2; no reliable D call. Germline lookup yields CDR1 SGHDT and CDR2 YYEEEE. Trimming cost V 8 bases and J 1 base, with 12 bases left between them. This CDR3 region has 13 residues. CDR3 in amino acids: CASTTFGNYGYTF. Here the CDR3 DNA reads TGTGCCAGTACGACATTCGGTAACTATGGCTACACCTTC.

This clone occurred a few times. The chain uses TRBV7-6 and TRBJ2-1; the D gene could be TRBD1 or TRBD2 (5 bases each). The CDR3 contains 13 residues. The germline V gene has CDR1 SGHVS and CDR2 FNYEAQ. V lost 4 bases and J 14 bases, leaving 18 bases between the germline ends. The CDR3 region is CASSSGALAGEFF. In DNA form, the CDR3 reads TGTGCCAGCAGCTCCGGGGCTCTAGCCGGGGAGTTCTTC.

The V gene is TRBV4-2, the J gene TRBJ2-5; D is possibly TRBD1 (6 bases). Germline values: CDR1 LGHNA, CDR2 YNFKEQ. The ends were cut back, 2 bases at V and 2 bases at J, with 12 bases in the middle. There are 15 residues in the CDR3. CDR3 DNA sequence: TGTGCCAGCAGCCAATCTCGGACAGTACAAGAGACCCAGTACTTC. This codes for CASSQSRTVQETQYF.

V is TRBV5-1 and J is TRBJ2-3; maybe TRBD1 (6 bases). The V and J ends lost 3 bases and 4 bases respectively, with 21 bases between them. The CDR3 has 17 residues. CDR1 is SGHRS, CDR2 YFSETQ, per germline. Here the CDR3 reads CASSSEPGHSRADTQYF. The DNA for the CDR3 is TGCGCCAGCAGCTCGGAACCGGGACATTCAAGGGCAGATACGCAGTATTTT.

The chain carries TRBV7-2 and TRBJ2-5; 11 bases line up with TRBD2. J lost 5 bases, V lost 6 bases, and 5 bases had no gene match. The CDR3 is made up of 14 amino acids. The V gene's germline CDR1 is SGHTA and CDR2 FQGNSA. This CDR3 reads CASRVAGGRETQYF. CDR3 sequence (DNA): TGTGCCAGCAGAGTAGCGGGAGGGCGGGAGACCCAGTACTTC.

This sequence joins TRBV7-9 and TRBJ1-1; tentative D call: TRBD1 (5 bases). Trimming cost V 7 bases and J 0 bases, with 15 bases left between them. This CDR3 has 15 amino acids. Germline lookup yields CDR1 SEHNR and CDR2 FQNEAQ (reference sequence). The CDR3 reads CASILPGGMNTEAFF. The CDR3, as DNA: TGTGCCAGCATCCTCCCCGGGGGGATGAACACTGAAGCTTTCTTT.

This clone appeared a single time. V usage is TRBV5-1 and J usage is TRBJ2-3; the D gene is possibly TRBD1 (5 bases). V shed 2 bases and J shed 0 bases, with 13 bases lying between them. CDR1 is SGHRS, CDR2 YFSETQ, per germline. The CDR3 runs 16 residues. The CDR3 region has the DNA TGCGCCAGCAGCTTCTGGAGACAGAGGAGCACAGATACGCAGTATTTT. Residues: CASSFWRQRSTDTQYF.

The rearrangement links TRBV29-1 to TRBJ1-1, with D unclear. Germline V CDR1 and CDR2: SQVTM, ANQGSEA. Deletions cut 4 bases from V and 1 base from J, with 7 bases between. The CDR3 extends over 12 amino acids. The CDR3 loop reads CSVGQENTEAFF. CDR3 in DNA: TGCAGCGTTGGGCAGGAGAACACTGAAGCTTTCTTT.

This chain uses TRBV5-4 with TRBJ2-5; TRBD1 aligns across 7 bases. This CDR3 contains 13 residues. The V gene end was trimmed by 3 bases and the J gene end by 2 bases; junction bases not matched to a gene: 1. CDR1 SGHNT and CDR2 YYREEE come from the germline V gene (reference sequence). CDR3 in DNA: TGTGCCAGCAGCTCGACAGGGCAAGAGACCCAGTACTTC. It yields the protein CASSSTGQETQYF. The full variable domain, its missing parts supplied by reference TRBV5-4 and TRBJ2-5, is ETGVTQSPTHLIKTRGQQVTLRCSSQSGHNTVSWYQQALGQGPQFIFQYYREEENGRGNFPPRFSGLQFPNYSSELNVNALELDDSALYLCASSSTGQETQYFGPGTRLLVL.

The rearrangement uses TRBV19 and TRBJ2-5; perhaps TRBD2 as D (5 bases). V was cut by 1 base and J by 0 bases, with 6 bases left in between. The CDR3 has 14 amino acids. The V gene's germline CDR1 is LNHDA and CDR2 SQIVND (reference sequence). The CDR3 DNA follows: TGTGCCAGTAGTATAGGAGGGAACCAAGAGACCCAGTACTTC. Translation gives CASSIGGNQETQYF.

V gene TRBV21-1 combines with J gene TRBJ2-1. TRBV21-1 constitutes a pseudogene. The CDR3 totals 9 residues. CDR3 DNA sequence: TGTGCCATCCCGGACGTCCAGTTCTTC. Encoded protein: CAIPDVQFF.

V usage is TRBV6-5 and J usage is TRBJ2-5, with D unresolved. Trimming removed 0 bases at V and 5 bases at J, with 10 bases between. Germline CDR1 and CDR2: MNHEY and SVGAGI. There are 14 residues in the CDR3. The CDR3 DNA is TGTGCCAGCAGTTACTCGGGTTCGCGGGAGACCCAGTACTTC. Translation gives CASSYSGSRETQYF.

Only a few counts were recorded for this clone. V is TRBV30 and J is TRBJ2-5; D ambiguous. Germline assignment: CDR1 GTSNPN and CDR2 SVGIG (reference sequence). V gave up 0 bases and J gave up 2 bases, with 7 bases separating them. The CDR3 covers 13 residues. This chain's CDR3 is CAWSVVGQETQYF. CDR3 nucleotide sequence: TGTGCCTGGAGTGTAGTAGGGCAAGAGACCCAGTACTTC.

The chain links TRBV20-1 to TRBJ2-1; 7 bases are a match to TRBD2. Trimming removed 2 bases from V and 9 bases from J; junction bases left unmatched: 1. The CDR3 is 11 amino acids. The germline gives CDR1 DFQATT, CDR2 SNEGSKA (reference sequence). CDR3 region: CSARSGGEQFF. CDR3 DNA sequence: TGCAGTGCTAGATCGGGGGGTGAGCAGTTCTTC.

The chain is built from TRBV10-3 and TRBJ2-2, with TRBD2 as a possible D gene (5 bases). This CDR3 has 15 residues. Trimming stripped 0 bases from V and 3 bases from J, with 8 bases between. Germline V gene sequence: CDR1 ENHRY, CDR2 SYGVKD. CDR3 protein: CAISESMRDTGELFF. For the CDR3, the DNA is TGTGCCATCAGTGAGTCGATGAGGGACACCGGGGAGCTGTTTTTT.